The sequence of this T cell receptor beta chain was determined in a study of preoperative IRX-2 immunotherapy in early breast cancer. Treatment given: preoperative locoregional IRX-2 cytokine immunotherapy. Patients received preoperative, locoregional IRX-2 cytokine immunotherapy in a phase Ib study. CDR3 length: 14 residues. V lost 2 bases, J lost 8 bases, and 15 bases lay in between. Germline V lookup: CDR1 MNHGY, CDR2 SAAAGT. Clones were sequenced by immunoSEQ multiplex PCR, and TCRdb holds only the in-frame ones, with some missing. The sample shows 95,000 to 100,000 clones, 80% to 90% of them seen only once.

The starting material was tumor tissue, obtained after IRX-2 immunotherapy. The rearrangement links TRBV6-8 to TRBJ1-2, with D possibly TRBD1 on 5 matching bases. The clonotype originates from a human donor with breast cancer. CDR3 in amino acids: CASSYGYRGRGYTF. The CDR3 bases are TGTGCCAGCAGTTACGGGTATCGGGGCCGGGGCTACACCTTC.